This T cell receptor (beta chain) was recovered during a study of a mutant IDH1 vaccine in newly diagnosed glioma. In germline, CDR1 is MDHEN, CDR2 SYDVKM. The V segment lost 3 bases and the J segment 11 bases; nucleotides outside the gene matches: 9. The CDR3 loop spans 13 amino acids. Time point reported: baseline, week 1 (first vaccination visit). Described treatment: pre-vaccination baseline after standard-of-care therapy. In its sample, this clone was seen once. TCRdb's table, derived via immunoSEQ multiplex PCR, lists solely in-frame clones and lacks some. The sample carries fewer than 45,000 clones, about nine tenths recorded once.

The receptor comes from a man aged 18-30 years with glioma. The sequences come from PBMCs, collected from a glioma patient treated with radiotherapy, temozolomide or both. The chain couples TRBV28 to TRBJ1-1; 7 bases match TRBD1. In DNA, the CDR3 is TGTGCCAGCAGTTTGGACGGACAGGCCGGGGCTTTCTTT. Encoded protein: CASSLDGQAGAFF. The variable domain in full, completed from reference TRBV28 and TRBJ1-1, reads DVKVTQSSRYLVKRTGEKVFLECVQDMDHENMFWYRQDPGLGLRLIYFSYDVKMKEKGDIPEGYSVSREKKERFSLILESASTNQTSMYLCASSLDGQAGAFFGQGTRLTVV.